What follows are 29 T cell receptor beta chains derived from one specimen sequenced in a study of CXCR4 blockade with PD-1 therapy in pancreatic cancer. Profiled with immunoSEQ multiplex PCR; TCRdb holds only in-frame clones, not every one. The table lists about 5,000 clones, 50% to 60% of them singletons, with around an eighth in the top ten. Sequencing was carried out using tumor tissue. These receptors were taken from a human donor with pancreatic ductal adenocarcinoma.

The genes are TRBV30 and TRBJ1-4; 10 bases map to TRBD1. V lost 2 bases to trimming and J lost 8 bases; unmatched junction nucleotides: 5. CDR3 length: 14 residues. Germline V gene sequence: CDR1 GTSNPN, CDR2 SVGIG (reference sequence). CDR3 loop: CAWSLGQGPEKLFF. The DNA for the CDR3 is TGTGCCTGGAGTCTGGGACAGGGGCCGGAAAAACTGTTTTTT.

In this sample, this clone turned up a few times. The CDR3 region is CASSETWQRGYTF. The CDR3 DNA follows: TGTGCCAGCAGTGAAACGTGGCAGAGAGGCTACACCTTC. This chain connects TRBV6-4 to TRBJ1-2; no clear D. Germline CDR1 reads MRHNA; CDR2 reads SNTAGT. The CDR3 sequence is 13 residues long. V dropped 3 bases and J dropped 8 bases, with 13 bases sitting between them.

The chain carries TRBV5-1 and TRBJ1-1, with D unresolved. This CDR3 region has 14 residues. Germline CDR1 SGHRS, CDR2 YFSETQ. V was clipped by 3 bases and J by 1 base, with 10 bases between them. CDR3 in amino acids: CASSSRTANTEAFF. DNA of the CDR3: TGCGCCAGCAGCTCCAGGACGGCGAACACTGAAGCTTTCTTT. Using reference TRBV5-1 and TRBJ1-1 for the parts outside the CDR3, the full variable domain is KAGVTQTPRYLIKTRGQQVTLSCSPISGHRSVSWYQQTPGQGLQFLFEYFSETQRNKGNFPGRFSGRQFSNSRSEMNVSTLELGDSALYLCASSSRTANTEAFFGQGTRLTVV.

V is TRBV19 and J is TRBJ1-5; possibly TRBD1 for D (6 bases). The CDR3 loop spans 15 amino acids. Germline lookup yields CDR1 LNHDA and CDR2 SQIVND (reference sequence). V shed 5 bases and J shed 7 bases, with 18 bases lying between them. The CDR3 here is CASSLQGWGAQPQHF. The CDR3 DNA follows: TGTGCCAGTAGTCTTCAGGGTTGGGGGGCCCAGCCCCAGCATTTT.

The V gene is TRBV19, the J gene TRBJ2-7; no definite D call. V lost 5 bases and J 4 bases, leaving 6 bases between the germline ends. The CDR3 length is 11 residues. The germline V gene encodes CDR1 LNHDA and CDR2 SQIVND (reference sequence). The CDR3: CASSFQYEQYF. DNA for the CDR3: TGTGCCAGTAGTTTCCAATACGAGCAGTACTTC. The variable domain in full, completed from reference TRBV19 and TRBJ2-7, reads DGGITQSPKYLFRKEGQNVTLSCEQNLNHDAMYWYRQDPGQGLRLIYYSQIVNDFQKGDIAEGYSVSREKKESFPLTVTSAQKNPTAFYLCASSFQYEQYFGPGTRLTVT.

The chain combines TRBV28 with TRBJ1-1; no clear D. Trimming shortened V by 5 bases and J by 1 base, and 14 bases separated the two germline ends. Germline CDR1 is MDHEN and CDR2 is SYDVKM. This CDR3 comprises 15 residues. In DNA form, the CDR3 reads TGTGCCAGCAGTGAAAGGGCTGTGTGGAACACTGAAGCTTTCTTT. Translated: CASSERAVWNTEAFF.

The chain joins TRBV6-8 to TRBJ1-1; D not certain. This CDR3 comprises 14 residues. Per germline, CDR1 MNHGY and CDR2 SAAAGT. V lost 4 bases, J lost 0 bases, and 9 bases lay in between. The CDR3 sequence: CASSSQMMNTEAFF. As DNA, the CDR3 is TGTGCCAGCAGTTCCCAGATGATGAACACTGAAGCTTTCTTT.

The V gene is TRBV19, the J gene TRBJ1-1; D is possibly TRBD1 (5 bases). This CDR3 region has 15 residues. Germline V CDR1 and CDR2: LNHDA, SQIVND (reference sequence). Trimming cost V 5 bases and J 0 bases, with 13 bases left between them. The CDR3 reads CASSPGFRMNTEAFF. The CDR3 DNA reads TGTGCCAGTAGTCCAGGGTTTAGGATGAACACTGAAGCTTTCTTT.

In the case of this clone: One junction end does not reproduce the germline sequence, and a read error may be involved. The chain employs TRBV6-8 and TRBJ2-3; perhaps TRBD1 as D (6 bases). Germline-derived CDR1 and CDR2 are MNHGY and SAAAGT. The CDR3 length is 15 residues. As DNA, the CDR3 is TGTGCCAGCAACGGACAGTTTCAGGGCACAGATATGCAGTATTTT. Protein product: CASNGQFQGTDMQYF.

The chain combines TRBV5-1 with TRBJ1-1; D ambiguous. The V end was cut by 0 bases, the J end by 0 bases, with 9 bases between. Germline values: CDR1 SGHRS, CDR2 YFSETQ. The CDR3 sequence is 15 residues long. The CDR3 nucleotides are TGCGCCAGCAGCTTGGGGGGTACCATGAACACTGAAGCTTTCTTT. Translation: CASSLGGTMNTEAFF.

This chain uses TRBV4-1 with TRBJ2-3; D might be TRBD2 (5 bases). The V and J ends lost 2 bases and 4 bases respectively, with 10 bases between them. Germline CDR1 is MGHRA and CDR2 is YSYEKL. The CDR3 extends over 14 amino acids. The CDR3 region is CASSQPDSPDTQYF. The CDR3 DNA reads as TGCGCCAGCAGCCAACCGGACTCTCCAGATACGCAGTATTTT.

The rearrangement links TRBV12-1 to TRBJ2-1. TRBV12-1 counts as a pseudogene. This CDR3 is built from 14 residues. As DNA, the CDR3 is TGTGCCAGCAGCCCTGGGGGTCGAATGGGTCAGCAGTTCTTC. Translation gives CASSPGGRMGQQFF.

This clone was detected a few times. The chain recombines TRBV7-4 with TRBJ2-1; TRBD2 matches at 9 bases. Germline CDR1 and CDR2: SGHVT and SQSDAQ. J lost 3 bases, V lost 2 bases, and 11 bases had no gene match. This CDR3 is built from 18 residues. DNA of the CDR3: TGTGCCAGCAGCTTAATCGCAGGGGCGACTAGCGGCTACAATGAGCAGTTCTTC. Translated, it gives CASSLIAGATSGYNEQFF.

This rearrangement joins TRBV7-6 to TRBJ2-1, with 10 nucleotides matching TRBD2. J gave up 9 bases and V 4 bases, and 9 bases lay outside the gene matches. Germline lookup yields CDR1 SGHVS and CDR2 FNYEAQ. The CDR3 runs to 15 residues. CDR3 coding DNA: TGTGCCAGCAGCTCCTCTAGCGGGAGTATCAGTGAGCAGTTCTTC. Translation gives CASSSSSGSISEQFF.

This sequence joins TRBV6-7 and TRBJ2-3; D ambiguous. TRBV6-7 qualifies as an ORF whose function is uncertain. The CDR3 is made up of 12 amino acids. Trimming took off 5 bases at V and 6 bases at J, with 9 bases between the two ends. The CDR3 loop reads CASSIGRDTQYF. CDR3 sequence (DNA): TGTGCCAGCAGTATCGGACGGGATACGCAGTATTTT.

CDR3 coding DNA: TGTGCCAGCACACCAGGGGTTTCAGGAAACACCATATATTTT. Its protein is CASTPGVSGNTIYF. The V call is TRBV11-3, the J call TRBJ1-3; D perhaps matches TRBD1 (6 bases). Trimming left V 7 bases short and J 4 bases short, with 14 bases between. CDR1 is SGHNT, CDR2 YENEEA, per germline. The CDR3 loop spans 14 amino acids.

This clone was detected a few times. The rearrangement uses TRBV19 and TRBJ2-3, with D perhaps TRBD2 (6 bases). Looked up from germline, CDR1 is LNHDA and CDR2 is SQIVND (reference sequence). CDR3 length: 16 residues. The V gene lost 3 bases and the J gene lost 3 bases, with 16 bases spanning the gap. The CDR3 loop is CASSIGGPAGTDTQYF. The CDR3, as DNA: TGTGCCAGTAGTATCGGGGGTCCGGCTGGAACAGATACGCAGTATTTT. Full variable domain (rest looked up from reference TRBV19 and TRBJ2-3): DGGITQSPKYLFRKEGQNVTLSCEQNLNHDAMYWYRQDPGQGLRLIYYSQIVNDFQKGDIAEGYSVSREKKESFPLTVTSAQKNPTAFYLCASSIGGPAGTDTQYFGPGTRLTVL.

In its sample, this clone ranks as medium-sized (0.01 to 0.1%). The chain links TRBV9 to TRBJ2-3; either TRBD1 or TRBD2 may fit D (5 bases each). CDR1 and CDR2 from the germline V gene are SGDLS and YYNGEE. V was cut by 5 bases and J by 6 bases, with 19 bases left in between. The CDR3 is 15 amino acids. The DNA for the CDR3 is TGTGCCAGCAGTGACCGGGCCCAGAGGGGCGATACGCAGTATTTT. It specifies CASSDRAQRGDTQYF.

This rearrangement joins TRBV19 to TRBJ1-5; 7 bases map to TRBD1. J lost 7 bases, V lost 0 bases, and 12 bases had no gene match. Germline lookup yields CDR1 LNHDA and CDR2 SQIVND (reference sequence). This CDR3 has 17 residues. The DNA of the CDR3 is TGTGCCAGTAGTATAGATCGTCCAGGGGGAGTAGGGCAGCCCCAGCATTTT. It encodes CASSIDRPGGVGQPQHF.

This clone was counted a few times. The chain carries TRBV11-3 and TRBJ2-2; D possibly uses TRBD1 or TRBD2 (5 bases each). The CDR3 has 14 amino acids. Germline V gives CDR1 SGHNT, CDR2 YENEEA. Trimming removed 4 bases from V and 3 bases from J, with 9 bases in between. The CDR3 loop reads CASSYRDDTGELFF. In DNA form, the CDR3 reads TGTGCCAGCAGCTACCGGGACGACACCGGGGAGCTGTTTTTT.

V and J are TRBV30 and TRBJ2-7; no reliable D call. Germline CDR1 reads GTSNPN; CDR2 reads SVGIG (reference sequence). Trimming shortened V by 0 bases and J by 6 bases, and 12 bases separated the two germline ends. The CDR3 length is 13 residues. CDR3 in DNA: TGTGCCTGGAGTGTCGCCGGAGCCTCCGAGCAGTACTTC. Its translation: CAWSVAGASEQYF.

This clone was seen a few times. Its ends do not fully match the called genes, so a read error is possible. This chain links TRBV2 with TRBJ2-7; D is ambiguous. This CDR3 region has 13 residues. CDR1 and CDR2 (germline): SNHLY, FYNNEI. The CDR3 nucleotides read TGTGCCAACAGTTCTCCCAATGGCTACGAGCAGTACTTC. Amino acid sequence: CANSSPNGYEQYF.

The chain has TRBV28 and TRBJ2-2; 8 bases align to TRBD2. The CDR3 consists of 15 residues. Germline lookup yields CDR1 MDHEN and CDR2 SYDVKM. Losses at the gene ends were 8 bases for V and 0 bases for J; bases not matched to a gene: 5. The CDR3 DNA reads as TGTGCCAGCGGCCCGGGGGGGTCGAACACCGGGGAGCTGTTTTTT. This translates into CASGPGGSNTGELFF.

The chain combines TRBV30 with TRBJ2-5; D is ambiguous. The CDR3 has 13 residues. V was clipped by 5 bases and J by 0 bases, with 10 bases between them. Germline V gene data show CDR1 as GTSNPN and CDR2 as SVGIG (reference sequence). As DNA, the CDR3 is TGTGCCTGGTACAGACCAAACCAAGAGACCCAGTACTTC. Amino acids: CAWYRPNQETQYF.

The chain uses TRBV19 and TRBJ2-7, with D possibly called TRBD1 or TRBD2 (5 bases each). Per the germline V gene, CDR1 is LNHDA and CDR2 is SQIVND (reference sequence). CDR3 size: 14 residues. Trimming cost V 5 bases and J 4 bases, with 15 bases left between them. The CDR3 DNA is TGTGCCAGTAGTCAAAATTGGGGCGGGTACGAGCAGTACTTC. This gives the protein CASSQNWGGYEQYF.

The V gene is TRBV6-8, the J gene TRBJ2-2; weak D call: TRBD2 (6 bases). The CDR3 has 13 amino acids. From germline, CDR1 is MNHGY and CDR2 SAAAGT. Trimming took 5 bases from V and 5 from J, leaving 9 bases between them. CDR3 nucleotides: TGTGCCAGCAGTCCCGGAGGGACCGGGGAGCTGTTTTTT. Its translation: CASSPGGTGELFF.

The chain recombines TRBV19 with TRBJ2-1; maybe TRBD2 (5 bases). There are 16 residues in the CDR3. Germline lookup yields CDR1 LNHDA and CDR2 SQIVND (reference sequence). The ends were cut back, 4 bases at V and 1 base at J, with 14 bases in the middle. Written as DNA, the CDR3 is TGTGCCAGTAGTACGGCGGGCCAGCCTTCCTACAATGAGCAGTTCTTC. Its translation: CASSTAGQPSYNEQFF.

In its sample, this clone was seen once. No conserved phenylalanine or tryptophan ends this CDR3, so it is likely a read error. For the CDR3, the DNA is TGCAGCGTTGGAACTATGGGTGGGGGCACAGATACGCAGTATCTT. Protein sequence: CSVGTMGGGTDTQYL. This sequence joins TRBV29-1 and TRBJ2-3, with D unclear. Looked up from germline, CDR1 is SQVTM and CDR2 is ANQGSEA. V lost 4 bases and J lost 1, with 15 bases in between. This CDR3 contains 15 residues.

The CDR3 DNA reads as TGTGCCAGCAGCTCGCGCGGGTGGGTTGAAAAACTGTTTTTT. Its protein is CASSSRGWVEKLFF. This chain uses TRBV11-3 with TRBJ1-4; D not resolved. Germline V gives CDR1 SGHNT, CDR2 YENEEA. V was trimmed by 4 bases and J by 7 bases, leaving 13 bases between them. The CDR3 covers 14 residues. Variable domain in full (rest from reference TRBV11-3 and TRBJ1-4): EAGVVQSPRYKIIEKKQPVAFWCNPISGHNTLYWYLQNLGQGPELLIRYENEEAVDDSQLPKDRFSAERLKGVDSTLKIQPAELGDSAVYLCASSSRGWVEKLFFGSGTQLSVL.